Here is one T cell receptor (beta chain) with its context. The source of the sample is a study of blood T cell repertoires in COVID-19. Assay used: immunoSEQ multiplex PCR; TCRdb lists only in-frame clones, some missing. The table includes a few hundred thousand clones, 80% to 90% detected once. Germline assignment: CDR1 GTSNPN and CDR2 SVGIG (reference sequence). CDR3 length: 11 amino acids. Trimming removed 2 bases at V and 6 bases at J, with 5 bases between. The source of this sequence is a woman in her thirties with COVID-19, enrolled during active disease. Sample: peripheral blood. The chain uses TRBV30 and TRBJ2-1; D call uncertain. In DNA form, the CDR3 reads TGTGCCTGGAGTAGCCCCAATGAGCAGTTCTTC. Protein: CAWSSPNEQFF.